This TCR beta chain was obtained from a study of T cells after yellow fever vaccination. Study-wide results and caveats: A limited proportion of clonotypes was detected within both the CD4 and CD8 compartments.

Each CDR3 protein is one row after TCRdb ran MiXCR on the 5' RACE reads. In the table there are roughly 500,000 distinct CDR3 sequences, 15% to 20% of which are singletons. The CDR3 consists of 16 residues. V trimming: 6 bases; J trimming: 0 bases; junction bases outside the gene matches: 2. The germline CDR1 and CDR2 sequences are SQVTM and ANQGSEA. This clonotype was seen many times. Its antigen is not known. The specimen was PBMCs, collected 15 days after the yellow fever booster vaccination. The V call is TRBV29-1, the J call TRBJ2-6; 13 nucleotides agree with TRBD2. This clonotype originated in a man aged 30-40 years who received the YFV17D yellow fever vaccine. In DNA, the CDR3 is TGCAGCGTGGGACTAGCGGGATCCTCTGGGGCCAACGTCCTGACTTTC. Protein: CSVGLAGSSGANVLTF.